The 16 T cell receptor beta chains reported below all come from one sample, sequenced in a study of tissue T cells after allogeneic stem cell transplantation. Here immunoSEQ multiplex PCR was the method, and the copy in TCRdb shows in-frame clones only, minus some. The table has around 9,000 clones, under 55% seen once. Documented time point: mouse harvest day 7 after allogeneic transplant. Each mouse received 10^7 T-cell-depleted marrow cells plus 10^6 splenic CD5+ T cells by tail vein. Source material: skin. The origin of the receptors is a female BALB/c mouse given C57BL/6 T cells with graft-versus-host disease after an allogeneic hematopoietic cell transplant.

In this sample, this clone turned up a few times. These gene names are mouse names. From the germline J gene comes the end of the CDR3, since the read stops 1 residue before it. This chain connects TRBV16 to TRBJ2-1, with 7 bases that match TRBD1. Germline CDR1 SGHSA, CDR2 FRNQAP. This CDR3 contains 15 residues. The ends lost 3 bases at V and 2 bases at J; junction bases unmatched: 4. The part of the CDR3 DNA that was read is TGTGCAAGCAGCTTCCCCGGGACAGACTATGCTGAGCAGTTC. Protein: CASSFPGTDYAEQF. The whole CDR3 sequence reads CASSFPGTDYAEQFF. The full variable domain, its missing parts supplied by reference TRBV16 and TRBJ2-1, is NAGVIQTPRHKVTGKGQEATLWCEPISGHSAVFWYRQTIVQGLEFLTYFRNQAPIDDSGMPKERFSAQMPNQSHSTLKIQSTQPQDSAVYLCASSFPGTDYAEQFFGPGTRLTVL.

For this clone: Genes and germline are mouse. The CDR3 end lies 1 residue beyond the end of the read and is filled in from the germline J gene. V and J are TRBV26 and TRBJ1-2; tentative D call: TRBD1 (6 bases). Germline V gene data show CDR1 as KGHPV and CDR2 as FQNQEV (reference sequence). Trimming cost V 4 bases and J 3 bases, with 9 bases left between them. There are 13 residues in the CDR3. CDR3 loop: CASSRGAYSDYTF. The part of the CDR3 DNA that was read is TGTGCCAGCAGTCGGGGGGCGTACTCCGACTACACC. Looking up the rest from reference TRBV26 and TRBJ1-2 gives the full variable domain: NSKVIQTPRYLVKGQGQKAKMRCIPEKGHPVVFWYQQNKNNEFKFLINFQNQEVLQQIDMTEKRFSAECPSNSPCSLEIQSSEAGDSALYLCASSRGAYSDYTFGSGTRLLVI.

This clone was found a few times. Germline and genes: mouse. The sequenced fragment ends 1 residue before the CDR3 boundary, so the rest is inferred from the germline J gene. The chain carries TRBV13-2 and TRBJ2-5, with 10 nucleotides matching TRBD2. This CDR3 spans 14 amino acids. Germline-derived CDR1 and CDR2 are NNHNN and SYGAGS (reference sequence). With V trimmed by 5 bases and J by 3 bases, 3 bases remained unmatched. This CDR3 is CASGNWGGQDTQYF. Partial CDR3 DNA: TGTGCCAGCGGGAACTGGGGGGGTCAAGACACCCAGTAC.

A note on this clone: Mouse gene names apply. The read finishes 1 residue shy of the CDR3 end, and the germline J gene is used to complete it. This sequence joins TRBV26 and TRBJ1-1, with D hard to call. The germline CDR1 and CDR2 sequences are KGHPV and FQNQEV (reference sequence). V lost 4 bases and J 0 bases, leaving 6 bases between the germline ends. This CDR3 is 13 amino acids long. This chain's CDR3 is CASSRRANTEVFF. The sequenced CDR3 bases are TGTGCCAGCAGTCGCCGTGCAAACACAGAAGTCTTC.

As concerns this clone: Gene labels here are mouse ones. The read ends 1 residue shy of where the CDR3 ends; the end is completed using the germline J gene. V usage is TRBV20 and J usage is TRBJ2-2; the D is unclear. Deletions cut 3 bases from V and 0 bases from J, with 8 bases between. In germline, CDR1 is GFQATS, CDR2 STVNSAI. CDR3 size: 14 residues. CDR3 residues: CGARVGANTGQLYF. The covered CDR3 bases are TGTGGTGCTAGAGTGGGAGCAAACACCGGGCAGCTCTAC. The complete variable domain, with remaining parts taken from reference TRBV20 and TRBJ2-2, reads GALVYQYPRRTICKSGTSMRMECQAVGFQATSVAWYRQSPQKTFELIALSTVNSAIKYEQNFTQEKFPISHPNLSFSSMTVLNAYLEDRGLYLCGARVGANTGQLYFGEGSKLTVL.

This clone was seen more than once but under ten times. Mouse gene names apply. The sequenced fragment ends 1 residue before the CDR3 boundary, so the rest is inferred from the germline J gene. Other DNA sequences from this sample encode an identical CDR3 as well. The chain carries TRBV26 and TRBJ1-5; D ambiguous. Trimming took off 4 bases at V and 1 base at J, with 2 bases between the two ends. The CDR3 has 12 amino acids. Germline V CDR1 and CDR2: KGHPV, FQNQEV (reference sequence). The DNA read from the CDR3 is TGTGCCAGCAGTCGAAACAACCAGGCTCCGCTT. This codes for CASSRNNQAPL. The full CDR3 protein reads CASSRNNQAPLF.

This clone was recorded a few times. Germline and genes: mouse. CDR3 in amino acids: CASSEGVEQYF. The CDR3 bases that were read are TGTGCCAGCAGTGAGGGGGTTGAACAGTAC. The chain carries TRBV13-3 and TRBJ2-7; either TRBD1 or TRBD2 may supply D (5 bases each). Sequencing ends 1 residue short of the CDR3 end; the germline J gene provides the rest. Trimming shortened V by 2 bases and J by 6 bases, and 6 bases separated the two germline ends. Germline V gene data show CDR1 as NNHDY and CDR2 as SYVADS. This CDR3 region has 11 residues.

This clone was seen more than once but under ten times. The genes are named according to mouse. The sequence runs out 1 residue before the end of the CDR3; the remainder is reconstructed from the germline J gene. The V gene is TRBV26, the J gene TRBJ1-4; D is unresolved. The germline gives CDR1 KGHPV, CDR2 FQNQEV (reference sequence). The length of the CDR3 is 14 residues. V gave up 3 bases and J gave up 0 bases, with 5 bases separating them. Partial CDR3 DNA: TGTGCCAGCAGTCTCGGGTTTTCCAACGAAAGATTATTT. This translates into CASSLGFSNERLF. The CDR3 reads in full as CASSLGFSNERLFF.

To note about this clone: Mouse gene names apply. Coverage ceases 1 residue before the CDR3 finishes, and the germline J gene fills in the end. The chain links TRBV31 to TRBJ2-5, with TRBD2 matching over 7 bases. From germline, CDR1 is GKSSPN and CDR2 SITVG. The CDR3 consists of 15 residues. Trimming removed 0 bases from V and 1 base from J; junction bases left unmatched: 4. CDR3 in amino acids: CAWSLDLGDQDTQYF. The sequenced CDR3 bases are TGTGCCTGGAGTCTAGACCTGGGGGACCAAGACACCCAGTAC.

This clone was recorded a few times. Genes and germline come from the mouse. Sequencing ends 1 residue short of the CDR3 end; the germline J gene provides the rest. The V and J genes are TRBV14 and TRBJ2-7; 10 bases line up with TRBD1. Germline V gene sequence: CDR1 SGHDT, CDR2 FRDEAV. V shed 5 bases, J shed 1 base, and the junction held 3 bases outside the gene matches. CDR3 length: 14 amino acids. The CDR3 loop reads CASSRQGASYEQYF. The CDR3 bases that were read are TGTGCCAGCAGCCGACAGGGGGCATCCTATGAACAGTAC.

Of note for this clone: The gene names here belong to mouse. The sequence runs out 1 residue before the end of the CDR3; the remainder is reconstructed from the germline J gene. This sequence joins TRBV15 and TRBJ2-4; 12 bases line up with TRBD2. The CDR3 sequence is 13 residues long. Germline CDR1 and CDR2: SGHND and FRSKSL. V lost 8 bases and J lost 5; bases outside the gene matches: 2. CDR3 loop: CASGTGGLNTLYF. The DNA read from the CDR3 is TGTGCCAGCGGGACTGGGGGGCTAAACACCTTGTAC.

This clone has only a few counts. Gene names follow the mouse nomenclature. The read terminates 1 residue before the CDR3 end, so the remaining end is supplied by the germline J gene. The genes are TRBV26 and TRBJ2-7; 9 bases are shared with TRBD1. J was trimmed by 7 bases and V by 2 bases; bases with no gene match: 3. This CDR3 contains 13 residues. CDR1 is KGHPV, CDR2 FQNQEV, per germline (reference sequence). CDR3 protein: CASSLNRGHEQYF. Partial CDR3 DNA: TGTGCCAGCAGTCTGAACAGGGGGCACGAACAGTAC. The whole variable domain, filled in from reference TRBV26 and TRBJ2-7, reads NSKVIQTPRYLVKGQGQKAKMRCIPEKGHPVVFWYQQNKNNEFKFLINFQNQEVLQQIDMTEKRFSAECPSNSPCSLEIQSSEAGDSALYLCASSLNRGHEQYFGPGTRLTVL.

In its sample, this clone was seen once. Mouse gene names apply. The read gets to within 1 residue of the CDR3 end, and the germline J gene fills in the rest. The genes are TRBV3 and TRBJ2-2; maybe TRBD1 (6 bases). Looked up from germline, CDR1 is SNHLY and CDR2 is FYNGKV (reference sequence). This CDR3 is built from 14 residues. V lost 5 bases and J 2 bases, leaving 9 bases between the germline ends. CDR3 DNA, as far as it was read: TGTGCCAGCAGCCCACAGGGTAACACCGGGCAGCTCTAC. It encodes CASSPQGNTGQLY. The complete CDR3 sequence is CASSPQGNTGQLYF.

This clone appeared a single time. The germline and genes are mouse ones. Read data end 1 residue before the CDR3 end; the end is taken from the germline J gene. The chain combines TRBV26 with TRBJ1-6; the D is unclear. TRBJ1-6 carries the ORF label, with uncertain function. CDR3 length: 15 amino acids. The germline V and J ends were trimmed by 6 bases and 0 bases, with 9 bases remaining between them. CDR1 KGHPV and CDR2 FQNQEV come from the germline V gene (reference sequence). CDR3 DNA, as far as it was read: TGTGCCAGCAGCCCCGCCATTTCCTATAATTCGCCCCTCTAC. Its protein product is CASSPAISYNSPLY. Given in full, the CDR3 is CASSPAISYNSPLYF.

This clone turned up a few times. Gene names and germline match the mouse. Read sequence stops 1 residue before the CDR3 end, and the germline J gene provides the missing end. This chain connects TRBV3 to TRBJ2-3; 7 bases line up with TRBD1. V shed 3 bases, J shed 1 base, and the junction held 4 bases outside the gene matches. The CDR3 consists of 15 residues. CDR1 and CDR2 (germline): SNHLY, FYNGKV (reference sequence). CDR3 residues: CASSFTGARAETLYF. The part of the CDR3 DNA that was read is TGTGCCAGCAGCTTCACAGGGGCCCGTGCAGAAACGCTGTAT.

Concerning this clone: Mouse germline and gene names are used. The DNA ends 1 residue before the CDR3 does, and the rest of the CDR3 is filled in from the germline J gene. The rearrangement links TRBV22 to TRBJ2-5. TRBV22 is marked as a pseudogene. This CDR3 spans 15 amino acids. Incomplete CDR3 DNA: TGTGCCAGCAGTTGTCTGGCTATTAACCAAGACACCCAGTAC. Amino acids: CASSCLAINQDTQY. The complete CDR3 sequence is CASSCLAINQDTQYF.